This TCR beta chain was recorded in a study of blood T cell repertoires in COVID-19. The V and J ends lost 4 bases and 2 bases, in that order; junction bases with no gene match: 2. The CDR3 sequence is 14 residues long. Per the germline V gene, CDR1 is SGHRS and CDR2 is YFSETQ. In the authors' methods: Amplified reference gene primers provided the basis for estimating nucleated cell counts. The protocol was immunoSEQ multiplex PCR, while the TCRdb copy is restricted to in-frame clones and leaves out a portion. That table is the source of V, J and clone size, and D and trimming were worked out from the DNA. The repertoire holds almost 250,000 clones, with around nine tenths as singletons.

The chain is built from TRBV5-1 and TRBJ2-7; 11 positions agree with TRBD2. This TCR was sampled from a woman between 50 and 59 years old who had recovered from COVID-19. Sequenced input: PBMCs or T cells enriched from blood (not recorded which). CDR3 protein: CASSQLAGAYEQYF. For the CDR3, the DNA is TGCGCCAGCAGCCAACTAGCGGGAGCCTACGAGCAGTACTTC.